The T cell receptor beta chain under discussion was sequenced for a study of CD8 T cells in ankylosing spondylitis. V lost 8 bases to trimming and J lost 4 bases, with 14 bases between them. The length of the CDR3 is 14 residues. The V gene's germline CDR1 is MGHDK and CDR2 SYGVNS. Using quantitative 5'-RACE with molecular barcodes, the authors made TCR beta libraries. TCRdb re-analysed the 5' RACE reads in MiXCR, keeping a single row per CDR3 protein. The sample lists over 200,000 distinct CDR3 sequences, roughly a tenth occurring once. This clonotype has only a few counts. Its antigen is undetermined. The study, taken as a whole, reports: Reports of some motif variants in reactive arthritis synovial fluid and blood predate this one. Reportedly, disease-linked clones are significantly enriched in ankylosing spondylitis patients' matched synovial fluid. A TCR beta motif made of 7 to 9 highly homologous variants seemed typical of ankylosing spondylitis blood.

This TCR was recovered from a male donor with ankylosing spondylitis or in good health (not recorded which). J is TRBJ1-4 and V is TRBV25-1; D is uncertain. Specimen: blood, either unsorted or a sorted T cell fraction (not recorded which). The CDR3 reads CASAISGINEKLFF. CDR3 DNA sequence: TGTGCCAGCGCGATATCTGGGATTAATGAAAAACTGTTTTTT.